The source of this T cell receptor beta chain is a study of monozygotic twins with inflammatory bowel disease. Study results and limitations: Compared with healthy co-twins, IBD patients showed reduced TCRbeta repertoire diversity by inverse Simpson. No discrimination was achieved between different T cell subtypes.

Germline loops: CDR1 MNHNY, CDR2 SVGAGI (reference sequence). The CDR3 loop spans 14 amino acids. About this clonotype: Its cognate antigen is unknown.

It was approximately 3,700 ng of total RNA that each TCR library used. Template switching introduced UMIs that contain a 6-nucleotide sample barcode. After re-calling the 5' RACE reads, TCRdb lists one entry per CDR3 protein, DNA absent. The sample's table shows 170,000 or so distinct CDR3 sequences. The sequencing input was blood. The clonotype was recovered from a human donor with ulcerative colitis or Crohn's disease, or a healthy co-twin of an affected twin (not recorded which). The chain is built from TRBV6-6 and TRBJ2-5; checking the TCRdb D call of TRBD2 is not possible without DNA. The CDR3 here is CASRQLAPQETQYF.